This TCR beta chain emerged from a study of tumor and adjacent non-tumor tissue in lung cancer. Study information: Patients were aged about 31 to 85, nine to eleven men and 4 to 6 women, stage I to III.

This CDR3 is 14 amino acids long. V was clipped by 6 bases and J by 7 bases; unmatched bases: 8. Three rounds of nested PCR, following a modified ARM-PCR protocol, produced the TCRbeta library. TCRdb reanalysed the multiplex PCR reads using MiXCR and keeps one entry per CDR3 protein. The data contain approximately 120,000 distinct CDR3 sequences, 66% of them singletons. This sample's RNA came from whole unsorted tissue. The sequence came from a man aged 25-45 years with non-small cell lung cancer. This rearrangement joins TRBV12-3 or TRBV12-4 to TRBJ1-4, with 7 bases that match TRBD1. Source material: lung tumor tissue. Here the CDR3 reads CASSITTGREKLFF. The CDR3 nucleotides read TGTGCCAGCAGCATTACGACAGGGCGTGAAAAACTGTTTTTT.